The clone carrying this T cell receptor beta chain was observed once. The data were taken from a study of blood T cell repertoires in COVID-19. Study background: The study drew acute and convalescent COVID-19 samples from the United States, Italy and Spain. T cells, B-cell-depleted T cells, or PBMCs supplied cDNA or gDNA.

In the authors' methods: For nucleated cells, counts were estimated from reference gene primer amplification. TCRdb keeps only in-frame clones here, not all; method: immunoSEQ multiplex PCR. The DNA was the basis for D and trimming; V, J and clone size are from that table. Among around 200,000 clones listed, 70% to 90% were seen once. The CDR3 consists of 14 residues. Trimming took 3 bases from V and 1 from J, leaving 10 bases between them. Germline CDR1 reads SGHRS; CDR2 reads YFSETQ. The sequenced sample consisted of peripheral blood. This chain joins TRBV5-1 and TRBJ2-5, with D tentatively TRBD2 (5 bases). This TCR came from a man between 45 and 60 years old with acute or convalescent COVID-19. CDR3 protein: CASSWGTSQETQYF. The DNA of the CDR3 is TGCGCCAGCAGCTGGGGAACTAGCCAAGAGACCCAGTACTTC.